These 23 T cell receptor beta chains were all obtained from the same sample, sequenced in a study of long-term antiretroviral therapy in people with HIV. The libraries were made with immunoSEQ v3.0 at survey level. Clones were read by immunoSEQ multiplex PCR, and TCRdb kept only the in-frame ones, dropping some. Of about 25,000 clones in the sample, roughly 80% were seen once. The sample in question was unsorted PBMCs, obtained 2.1 years after starting antiretroviral therapy. These receptors all stem from a man in his thirties or forties with HIV.

This chain uses TRBV29-1 with TRBJ2-7; D might be TRBD2 (6 bases). V gave up 4 bases and J gave up 0 bases, with 13 bases separating them. This CDR3 is built from 14 residues. Looked up from germline, CDR1 is SQVTM and CDR2 is ANQGSEA. CDR3 nucleotide sequence: TGCAGCGTTGCGCCTAGCGCGAGCTCCTACGAGCAGTACTTC. Translating gives CSVAPSASSYEQYF.

The chain is built from TRBV19 and TRBJ2-1, with TRBD1 matching over 7 bases. The CDR3 runs to 16 residues. J was trimmed by 3 bases and V by 4 bases; bases with no gene match: 9. Germline lookup yields CDR1 LNHDA and CDR2 SQIVND (reference sequence). The CDR3 loop reads CASSKSRQGSYNEQFF. CDR3 in DNA: TGTGCCAGTAGTAAGTCCCGACAGGGAAGCTACAATGAGCAGTTCTTC.

This clone has only one observation. This sequence joins TRBV6-1 and TRBJ1-3, with 8 bases aligning to TRBD1. CDR1 MNHNS and CDR2 SASEGT come from the germline V gene. With V trimmed by 2 bases and J by 3 bases, 3 bases remained unmatched. CDR3 length: 15 residues. CDR3 amino acids: CASSERTGNGNTIYF. The CDR3 DNA reads TGTGCCAGCAGTGAACGGACAGGGAATGGAAACACCATATATTTT.

The chain joins TRBV7-3 to TRBJ2-3; tentatively, D is TRBD1 (5 bases). The CDR3 is 18 residues long. Germline V gene lookup returns CDR1 SGHTA and CDR2 FQGTGA. V lost 1 base and J 2 bases, leaving 19 bases between the germline ends. The CDR3 protein is CASSLRGLSSRYTDTQYF. In DNA form, the CDR3 reads TGTGCCAGCAGCTTAAGGGGCTTGTCGTCACGCTACACAGATACGCAGTATTTT.

The chain recombines TRBV6-4 with TRBJ2-3; the match to TRBD2 covers 8 bases. The CDR3 consists of 17 residues. The V and J ends lost 11 bases and 2 bases, in that order; junction bases with no gene match: 18. Germline V gene data show CDR1 as MRHNA and CDR2 as SNTAGT. The CDR3 sequence: CAGERGSGGYNTDTQYF. In nucleotides, the CDR3 is TGTGCCGGAGAGAGGGGGAGCGGGGGCTACAACACAGATACGCAGTATTTT.

The rearrangement links TRBV5-4 to TRBJ2-2; 7 bases are a match to TRBD1. The germline V gene has CDR1 SGHNT and CDR2 YYREEE (reference sequence). The CDR3 is 16 amino acids. V was pared by 4 bases and J by 6 bases, with 12 bases of the junction left unmatched. CDR3 coding DNA: TGTGCCAGCAGCCTAGGGACAGTAAGGTACTCCGGGGAGCTGTTTTTT. As protein: CASSLGTVRYSGELFF. Full variable domain (outside the CDR3, taken from reference TRBV5-4 and TRBJ2-2): ETGVTQSPTHLIKTRGQQVTLRCSSQSGHNTVSWYQQALGQGPQFIFQYYREEENGRGNFPPRFSGLQFPNYSSELNVNALELDDSALYLCASSLGTVRYSGELFFGEGSRLTVL.

CDR3 in DNA: TGTGCCAGTAGTCAAGGGACAGTTGTGGACGAGCAGTACTTC. Translating gives CASSQGTVVDEQYF. This chain connects TRBV19 to TRBJ2-7; 7 bases match TRBD1. CDR3 length: 14 residues. The junction had 9 bases not matched to a gene; V was cut back by 5 bases and J by 5 bases. In germline, CDR1 is LNHDA, CDR2 SQIVND (reference sequence).

The chain couples TRBV7-6 to TRBJ1-3; D gene ambiguous. The CDR3 runs 12 residues. Germline CDR1 reads SGHVS; CDR2 reads FNYEAQ. The V end was cut by 5 bases, the J end by 4 bases, with 6 bases between. CDR3 coding DNA: TGTGCCAGCAGCACACAAGGAAACACCATATATTTT. Amino acids: CASSTQGNTIYF.

In this sample, this clone turned up a few times. The rearrangement uses TRBV5-6 and TRBJ2-7, with D tentatively TRBD1 or TRBD2 (5 bases each). Trimming removed 3 bases at V and 3 bases at J, with 16 bases between. This CDR3 spans 15 amino acids. Germline lookup yields CDR1 SGHDT and CDR2 YYEEEE. The CDR3 loop is CASSSGTLNFYEQYF. CDR3 bases: TGTGCCAGCAGCTCCGGGACCCTAAACTTCTACGAGCAGTACTTC.

V gene TRBV13 combines with J gene TRBJ2-3, with 7 bases lining up with TRBD1. V shed 2 bases, J shed 2 bases, and the junction held 4 bases outside the gene matches. This CDR3 comprises 15 residues. The germline gives CDR1 PRHDT, CDR2 FYEKMQ (reference sequence). The CDR3 is CASSLRQGYTDTQYF. CDR3 nucleotides: TGTGCCAGCAGCTTACGACAGGGCTACACAGATACGCAGTATTTT.

The chain recombines TRBV27 with TRBJ2-1; the match to TRBD1 covers 7 bases. From germline, CDR1 is MNHEY and CDR2 SMNVEV (reference sequence). CDR3 length equals 17 residues. J lost 2 bases, V lost 0 bases, and 7 bases had no gene match. CDR3 sequence (DNA): TGTGCCAGCAGTTTATCCTTCACGACAGGGACCTACAATGAGCAGTTCTTC. Its protein product is CASSLSFTTGTYNEQFF.

The CDR3 DNA follows: TGTGCCAGTAGTGTCCGGGACAGGAGGCTGGAAGCTTTCTTT. Translation gives CASSVRDRRLEAFF. The chain joins TRBV19 to TRBJ1-1, with 8 bases that match TRBD1. Unmatched junction bases numbered 10, after V lost 5 bases and J lost 8 bases. The CDR3 runs to 14 residues. Germline V gene sequence: CDR1 LNHDA, CDR2 SQIVND (reference sequence).

V gene TRBV11-2 combines with J gene TRBJ1-1; the match to TRBD1 covers 10 bases. The CDR3 covers 16 residues. V was clipped by 5 bases and J by 0 bases; unmatched bases: 6. Germline CDR1 SGHAT, CDR2 FQNNGV. The CDR3 bases are TGTGCCAGCAGCCAATGGACAGGGGGTTTGAACACTGAAGCTTTCTTT. Amino acid sequence: CASSQWTGGLNTEAFF.

The chain employs TRBV7-9 and TRBJ1-6; D unresolved. The germline V gene has CDR1 SEHNR and CDR2 FQNEAQ (reference sequence). This CDR3 has 12 residues. V lost 2 bases and J 11 bases, leaving 7 bases between the germline ends. CDR3 sequence reads: CASSLPTTPLHF. CDR3 DNA: TGTGCCAGCAGCTTACCCACAACACCCCTCCACTTT.

The genes are TRBV11-2 and TRBJ1-4; D gene ambiguous. Deletions cut 2 bases from V and 5 bases from J, with 12 bases between. CDR3 length equals 15 residues. Germline-derived CDR1 and CDR2 are SGHAT and FQNNGV. Here the CDR3 DNA reads TGTGCCAGCAGCTTATCGACGGGGTTAAATGAAAAACTGTTTTTT. Residues: CASSLSTGLNEKLFF.

V is TRBV12-5 and J is TRBJ2-1; D ambiguous. Deletions cut 6 bases from V and 4 bases from J, with 13 bases between. Germline assignment: CDR1 LGHNT and CDR2 FRNRAP. The length of the CDR3 is 14 residues. The CDR3 DNA sequence: TGTGCTAGTGGGCCCCCAACTAATTACAATGAGCAGTTCTTC. Translating gives CASGPPTNYNEQFF.

This sequence joins TRBV7-9 and TRBJ1-2; 9 positions agree with TRBD1. The CDR3 length is 14 residues. Germline assignment: CDR1 SEHNR and CDR2 FQNEAQ (reference sequence). With 5 bases clipped from V and 8 bases from J, the junction kept 9 bases outside the gene matches. In DNA form, the CDR3 reads TGTGCCAGCAGCCCCCCCGGGACAGGGAAAGGCTACACCTTC. Protein sequence: CASSPPGTGKGYTF.

The V and J genes are TRBV30 and TRBJ2-1; D gene uncertain. CDR3 length equals 12 residues. Germline V gene lookup returns CDR1 GTSNPN and CDR2 SVGIG (reference sequence). V was shortened by 0 bases and J by 6 bases, with 6 bases between the two germline ends. In DNA, the CDR3 is TGTGCCTGGAGTGTAATGTCCAATGAGCAGTTCTTC. Its translation: CAWSVMSNEQFF.

J is TRBJ1-4 and V is TRBV5-1; perhaps TRBD1 as D (6 bases). This CDR3 region has 14 residues. Per germline, CDR1 SGHRS and CDR2 YFSETQ. Deletions cut 5 bases from V and 1 base from J, with 9 bases between. CDR3 coding DNA: TGCGCCAGCAGAGAACAGGGAACTAATGAAAAACTGTTTTTT. It yields the protein CASREQGTNEKLFF.

The CDR3 loop is CASSFPNDRGLEAFF. CDR3 coding DNA: TGTGCCAGCAGTTTCCCAAACGACAGGGGCCTTGAAGCTTTCTTT. The chain couples TRBV28 to TRBJ1-1; 8 bases map to TRBD1. CDR1 is MDHEN, CDR2 SYDVKM, per germline. Trimming took 3 bases from V and 7 from J; bases not matched to a gene: 10. This CDR3 contains 15 residues.

V is TRBV30 and J is TRBJ2-4; a weak D match, TRBD2 (6 bases). The CDR3 has 10 residues. With 8 bases removed from V and 11 bases from J, the gap between germline ends came to 13 bases. The germline CDR1 and CDR2 sequences are GTSNPN and SVGIG (reference sequence). CDR3 sequence reads: CAGGTLVQYF. CDR3 coding DNA: TGTGCCGGAGGGACCTTAGTTCAGTACTTC.

The chain is built from TRBV11-2 and TRBJ2-4, with TRBD1 as a possible D gene (6 bases). The CDR3 runs to 12 residues. V was cut by 1 base and J by 10 bases, with 8 bases left in between. CDR1 SGHAT and CDR2 FQNNGV come from the germline V gene. The CDR3 spells CASSLVGTIQYF. DNA of the CDR3: TGTGCCAGCAGCTTAGTCGGGACAATTCAGTACTTC.

This clone was recorded only once. The rearrangement joins TRBV5-3 to TRBJ2-7; TRBD1 matches 7 bases. TRBV5-3 is filed as an ORF, its function uncertain. The V segment lost 0 bases and the J segment 3 bases; nucleotides outside the gene matches: 3. This CDR3 contains 14 residues. The CDR3 protein is CARSLGGQIYEQYF. The CDR3 DNA reads TGTGCCAGAAGCTTGGGGGGACAGATCTACGAGCAGTACTTC.